This T cell receptor beta chain was sequenced for a study of CD8 T cells in ankylosing spondylitis. Trimming took off 4 bases at V and 2 bases at J, with 7 bases between the two ends. The CDR3 is made up of 13 amino acids. Study-wide results and caveats: About 8 highly homologous variants made up a TCR beta motif that seemed to typify ankylosing spondylitis blood. Prior work had noted some motif variants in reactive arthritis blood and synovial fluid.

For TCR beta, libraries came from quantitative 5'-RACE with molecular barcodes. TCRdb re-called the 5' RACE reads through MiXCR, storing one row per CDR3 protein. The repertoire includes 350,000 to 400,000 distinct CDR3 sequences, roughly 22% of them detected once, and around 13% sits in the top ten. In this sample, this clonotype turned up a few times. Its antigen is still unknown. The sample consisted of blood, either unsorted or a sorted T cell fraction (not recorded which). The rearrangement joins TRBV12-3 or TRBV12-4 to TRBJ2-3; D is uncertain. The TCR originated in a male donor with ankylosing spondylitis or in good health (not recorded which). The CDR3 region is CASSSSLTDTQYF. The CDR3 region has the DNA TGTGCCAGCAGTTCCTCCCTCACAGATACGCAGTATTTT.